A selection of T cell receptor beta chains follows, all from one sample in a study of cytomegalovirus exposure and HLA in healthy donors. Profiling relied on immunoSEQ multiplex PCR, and the TCRdb table lists in-frame clones only, not all of them. Found here are about 150,000 clones, roughly 80% of them singletons; the top ten hold more than 2%. The sample taken for sequencing was PBMCs. These TCRs come from a boy under 10 years old in good health and CMV-seronegative. CDR3s leave out the opening cysteine and the closing phenylalanine or tryptophan. The order of the fields is J gene, V gene, CDR3 protein.

TRBJ1-1	TRBV15	ATSRDRGNTEAF
TRBJ2-7	TRBV27	ASSPSSYEQY
TRBJ1-4	TRBV20-1	RGPNEKLF
TRBJ2-5	TRBV6-5	ASSYSSGSYRETQY
TRBJ2-2	TRBV14	ASSQSDETVRTGELF
TRBJ1-1	TRBV29-1	SVKDKMGGLNTEAF
TRBJ2-7	TRBV2	ASSERAGGGHEQY
TRBJ1-5	TRBV30	AWSVYSGTPSNQPQH
TRBJ2-1	TRBV6-1	ASRDFSGGDEQF
TRBJ2-2	TRBV6-5	ASSYSQGRVTGELF
TRBJ2-5	TRBV9	ASSLAPDRSKATQY
TRBJ1-1	TRBV9	ASSVATGPNTEAF
TRBJ1-4	TRBV13	ASSGRIRTQLNEKLF
TRBJ2-3	TRBV6-4	ARMDRADTQY
TRBJ1-3	TRBV5-6	ASSVRDRGNTIY